What follows is one T cell receptor beta chain and its context. Antigen specificity is unknown. Generated by immunoSEQ multiplex PCR, the TCRdb table keeps only in-frame clones and is missing some. The sample yields 100,000 or so clones, under 95% seen once. V lost 3 bases, J lost 2 bases, and 13 bases lay in between. The CDR3 consists of 16 residues. Germline V gene data show CDR1 as MGHDK and CDR2 as SYGVNS. This specimen belongs to a study of siplizumab effects on memory and regulatory T cells. General observations from the study: A major contribution to the alloresponse seemed to be made by naive T cells, which seemed more diverse than memory cells. Significantly reduced by siplizumab was the cumulative frequency of alloreactive sequences, namely those traceable to unstimulated CD4+ memory cells. Assignment to unstimulated subsets succeeded for only a minor fraction of the alloreactive clones.

The receptor comes from a human donor in good health. The sequenced material came from CD4+ T cells sorted from blood. The chain couples TRBV25-1 to TRBJ2-2, with D maybe TRBD1 (6 bases). The CDR3 sequence: CASSDLGTTNTGELFF. CDR3 in DNA: TGTGCCAGCAGTGACCTCGGGACAACTAACACCGGGGAGCTGTTTTTT.